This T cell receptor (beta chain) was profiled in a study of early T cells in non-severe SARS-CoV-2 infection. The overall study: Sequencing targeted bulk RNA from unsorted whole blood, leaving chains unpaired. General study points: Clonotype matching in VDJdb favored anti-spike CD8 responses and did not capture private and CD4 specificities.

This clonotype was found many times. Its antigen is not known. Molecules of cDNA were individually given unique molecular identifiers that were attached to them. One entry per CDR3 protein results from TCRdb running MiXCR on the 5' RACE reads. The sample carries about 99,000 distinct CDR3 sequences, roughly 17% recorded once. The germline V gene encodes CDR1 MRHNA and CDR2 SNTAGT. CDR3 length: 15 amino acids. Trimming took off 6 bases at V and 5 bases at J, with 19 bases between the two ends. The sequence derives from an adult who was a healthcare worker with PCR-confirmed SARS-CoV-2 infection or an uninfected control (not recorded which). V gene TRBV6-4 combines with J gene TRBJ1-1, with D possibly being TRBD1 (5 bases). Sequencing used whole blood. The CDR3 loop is CASRGVAGSGTEAFF. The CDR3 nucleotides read TGTGCCAGCAGGGGGGTAGCGGGGAGCGGTACTGAAGCTTTCTTT.